The clone carrying this T cell receptor (beta chain) was counted a few times. Its antigen is still unknown. Trimming at V came to 0 bases and at J to 2 bases, leaving 5 bases not matched to a gene. Germline V CDR1 and CDR2: SGHKS, YYEKEE (reference sequence). This CDR3 is 15 amino acids long. Unique molecular identifiers had been added to the TCR beta cDNA libraries. TCRdb itself ran the PCR reads through MiXCR, one entry per CDR3 protein. Of a few hundred thousand distinct CDR3 sequences in the sample, about 38% were seen once. The sample comes from a study of post-analysis software for immune sequencing data. Study information: The disease courses covered relapsing-remitting, secondary progressive and progressive-relapsing multiple sclerosis.

Findings of the study overall: Controls had lower frequencies than patients of 4 or 5 TRBV segments, which included TRBV5-6, TRBV5-1 and TRBV20-1.

The chain carries TRBV5-5 and TRBJ2-7; 7 positions match TRBD2. The receptor's source is a girl between 10 and 17 years old with multiple sclerosis. The sample consisted of blood. CDR3 protein: CASSLGGGEAYEQYF. The CDR3 region has the DNA TGTGCCAGCAGCTTGGGGGGGGGAGAGGCCTACGAGCAGTACTTC.